This TCR beta chain was identified during a study of vaccination effects on CD4 cells after COVID-19. Study at large: Expansion with viral peptide pools was applied to antigen-specific CD4+ T cells by the ViraFEST assay prior to sequencing.

Broader study findings: Among infection- and vaccine-induced clones, marked clonal contraction occurred late after vaccination.

Sequencing was performed with immunoSEQ multiplex PCR; in TCRdb, only in-frame clones are kept and a portion is missing. The sample gives tens of thousands of clones, 70% to 85% of which show up once; approximately 2.3% is in the top ten. Worth noting for this clone: The antigen remains unidentified.

Trimming pared 3 bases from V and 0 bases from J, leaving 8 bases between. Germline V gives CDR1 KGHSH, CDR2 LQKENI. The CDR3 sequence is 15 residues long. A 10-day culture period preceded the isolation of CD4+ T cells. Each participant was administered two doses of either the BNT162b2 or the mRNA-1273 vaccine. The chain uses TRBV18 and TRBJ2-2; TRBD1 might be the D (6 bases). This sequence originates from a human donor who received a COVID-19 vaccine. Sequencing was performed on CD4+ T cells from PBMCs cultured without peptide, taken after COVID-19 vaccination. CDR3 sequence: CASSPDRTNTGELFF. CDR3 coding DNA: TGTGCCAGCTCACCCGACAGGACGAACACCGGGGAGCTGTTTTTT.